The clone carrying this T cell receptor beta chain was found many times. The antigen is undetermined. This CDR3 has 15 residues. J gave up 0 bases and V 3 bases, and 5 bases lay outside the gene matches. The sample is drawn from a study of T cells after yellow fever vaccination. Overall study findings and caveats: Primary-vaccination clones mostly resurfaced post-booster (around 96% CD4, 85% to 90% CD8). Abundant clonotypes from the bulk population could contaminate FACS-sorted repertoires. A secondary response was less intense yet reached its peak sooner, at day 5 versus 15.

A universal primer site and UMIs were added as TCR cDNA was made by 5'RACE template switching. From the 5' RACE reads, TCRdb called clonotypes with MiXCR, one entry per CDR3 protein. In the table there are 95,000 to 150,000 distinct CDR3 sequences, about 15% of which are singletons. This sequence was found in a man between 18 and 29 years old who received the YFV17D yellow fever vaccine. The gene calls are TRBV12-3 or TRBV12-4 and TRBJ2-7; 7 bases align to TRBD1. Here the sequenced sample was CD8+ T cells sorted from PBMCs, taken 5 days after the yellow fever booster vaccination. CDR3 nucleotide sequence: TGTGCCAGCAGTTTTGGGGACAGTCCCTCCTACGAGCAGTACTTC. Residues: CASSFGDSPSYEQYF.